This entry lists 3 T cell receptor beta chains sequenced from one sample in a study of identical twins. TCRdb redid the calling of the 5' RACE reads with MiXCR, one entry per CDR3 protein. In the table there are roughly 250,000 distinct CDR3 sequences, around 15% of which are singletons. Specimen: memory (CD45RO+) T cells sorted from blood. The receptors were sampled from a woman younger than 30 in good health.

The table lists this clonotype with a few counts. This rearrangement joins TRBV12-3 or TRBV12-4 to TRBJ1-2; D remains ambiguous. Trimming took 8 bases from V and 6 from J, leaving 16 bases between them. This CDR3 is built from 13 residues. In DNA, the CDR3 is TGTGCCAGCTCCTCAGGACTCCACAATGGCTACACCTTC. Protein product: CASSSGLHNGYTF.

This sequence joins TRBV5-5 and TRBJ1-2; D perhaps matches TRBD1 (5 bases). Looked up from germline, CDR1 is SGHKS and CDR2 is YYEKEE (reference sequence). The ends were cut back, 2 bases at V and 4 bases at J, with 12 bases in the middle. CDR3 length: 14 amino acids. CDR3 amino acids: CASSFPGLLYGYTF. DNA for the CDR3: TGTGCCAGCAGCTTCCCGGGACTTCTCTATGGCTACACCTTC.

Remarks on this clonotype: A much larger clone differs from this one at a single base, so this may be a read error. The gene calls are TRBV4-2 and TRBJ2-4; D is possibly TRBD2 (5 bases). V was clipped by 2 bases and J by 4 bases, with 15 bases between them. The CDR3 sequence is 16 residues long. The germline CDR1 and CDR2 sequences are LGHNA and YNFKEQ. Here the CDR3 reads CASSQSTIWEKNIQYF. The CDR3 DNA reads as TGTGCCAGCAGCCAATCCACCATTTGGGAGAAAAACATTCAGTACTTC.